A selection of T cell receptor beta chains follows, all from one sample in a study of blood T cells in healthy people across ages. One entry per CDR3 protein results from TCRdb running MiXCR on the 5' RACE reads. The sample lists around 800,000 distinct CDR3 sequences; roughly 46% were seen once. Material for sequencing was blood. The receptors were gathered from a man older than 75 in good health. Each CDR3 is given with its conserved first and last residue. A D gene is named only where the DNA matches it firmly. Size tells how often a clone was seen (once, few, many) or the class of an expanded clone, and some rows leave it out.

j_call | v_call | clone_size | d_call | cdr3_aa | cdr3_nt
TRBJ2-3 | TRBV20-1 | NA | NA | CSAPEDRAADTQYF | TGCAGTGCGCCCGAGGATAGAGCGGCAGATACGCAGTATTTT
TRBJ2-2 | TRBV12-3/TRBV12-4 | NA | NA | CASSLVTPPGELFF | TGTGCCAGCAGTTTAGTAACCCCTCCCGGGGAGCTGTTTTTT
TRBJ2-4 | TRBV11-2 | NA | NA | CASSPRAGSMEYF | TGTGCCAGCAGCCCCAGGGCCGGTAGTATGGAGTACTTC
TRBJ2-5 | TRBV7-9 | few | TRBD1 | CASSPHRGSGSGVFNEQYF | TGTGCCAGCAGCCCTCACAGGGGGTCCGGCTCCGGAGTTTTCAATGAGCAGTACTTC
TRBJ2-1 | TRBV5-4 | NA | NA | CASSSGGRVNEQFF | TGTGCCAGCAGCTCTGGCGGACGCGTGAATGAGCAGTTCTTC
TRBJ2-7 | TRBV5-1 | NA | NA | CASAEQGGFSVSSYEQYF | TGCGCCAGTGCCGAACAGGGGGGGTTCTCAGTCAGTTCCTACGAGCAGTACTTC
TRBJ2-7 | TRBV28 | NA | TRBD2 | CASSSWGSGVYEQYF | TGTGCCAGCAGTTCATGGGGTAGCGGGGTTTACGAGCAGTACTTC
TRBJ2-7 | TRBV28 | NA | NA | CASSLGSDRIYEQYF | TGTGCCAGCAGTTTAGGCTCCGACAGAATCTACGAGCAGTACTTC
TRBJ2-2 | TRBV20-1 | NA | NA | CSAISRNTGELFF | TGCAGTGCAATCTCTAGAAACACCGGGGAGCTGTTTTTT
TRBJ2-7 | TRBV27 | NA | TRBD1 | CASSPQRGTGRAYEQYF | TGTGCCAGCAGTCCACAAAGGGGGACAGGGAGGGCCTACGAGCAGTACTTC
TRBJ2-7 | TRBV5-1 | NA | TRBD2 | CASSLGGTSSHEQYF | TGCGCCAGCAGCTTGGGCGGGACTAGTTCCCACGAGCAGTACTTC
TRBJ2-7 | TRBV5-1 | NA | TRBD1 | CASSLDGQGGSEQYF | TGCGCCAGCAGCTTGGATGGACAGGGTGGAAGCGAGCAGTACTTC
TRBJ2-5 | TRBV25-1 | NA | NA | CASSDSSGKILGETQYF | TGTGCCAGCTCTGACTCTTCGGGGAAGATCCTCGGGGAGACCCAGTACTTC
TRBJ2-1 | TRBV5-1 | NA | TRBD1 | CASSLLTGTGAEGEQFF | TGCGCCAGCAGCTTACTCACCGGGACAGGGGCGGAGGGTGAGCAGTTCTTC
TRBJ2-5 | TRBV29-1 | NA | NA | CSVDRGGSLQETQYF | TGCAGCGTTGACAGGGGAGGGTCCCTTCAAGAGACCCAGTACTTC
TRBJ2-1 | TRBV5-1 | many | TRBD1 | CASSTGTVYNEQFF | TGCGCCAGCAGCACCGGGACAGTCTACAATGAGCAGTTCTTC
TRBJ2-1 | TRBV5-1 | NA | TRBD2 | CASSLVAGGPYEQFF | TGCGCCAGCAGCTTGGTGGCGGGAGGGCCGTATGAGCAGTTCTTC
TRBJ2-5 | TRBV6-6 | NA | TRBD2 | CASRPGLAGGDEQYF | TGTGCCAGCAGACCCGGACTAGCGGGGGGGGATGAGCAGTACTTC
TRBJ2-4 | TRBV5-1 | NA | TRBD1 | CASSGMGQGADIQYF | TGCGCCAGCAGCGGCATGGGACAGGGGGCGGACATTCAGTACTTC
TRBJ2-5 | TRBV20-1 | NA | TRBD1 | CSARGGQEGTETQYF | TGCAGTGCTAGAGGGGGACAGGAGGGAACCGAGACCCAGTACTTC
TRBJ2-7 | TRBV5-6 | NA | NA | CASSRSINSYNEQYF | TGTGCCAGCAGCCGAAGCATTAACTCCTACAATGAGCAGTACTTC
TRBJ2-1 | TRBV12-3/TRBV12-4 | NA | NA | CASSPARETWDEQFF | TGTGCCAGCAGCCCCGCCCGGGAAACCTGGGATGAGCAGTTCTTC
TRBJ2-5 | TRBV11-2 | once | TRBD2 | CASSSSSGRALEQYF | TGTGCCAGCAGCTCCTCTAGCGGGAGGGCCCTTGAGCAGTACTTC
TRBJ2-1 | TRBV10-3 | NA | TRBD2 | CAIRGELLAGIYNEQFF | TGTGCCATCAGGGGGGAACTACTAGCGGGAATTTACAATGAGCAGTTCTTC
TRBJ1-2 | TRBV12-3/TRBV12-4 | NA | NA | CASSLTVQVYYGYTF | TGTGCCAGCAGTCTCACCGTCCAGGTTTACTATGGCTACACCTTC
TRBJ2-1 | TRBV5-1 | NA | TRBD2 | CASSLTGTSGFAEQFF | TGCGCCAGCAGCTTAACCGGGACTAGCGGGTTTGCCGAGCAGTTCTTC
TRBJ2-4 | TRBV7-2 | NA | NA | CASSLDSRREINQYF | TGTGCCAGCAGCTTAGATTCCAGGAGGGAGATCAATCAGTACTTC
TRBJ2-3 | TRBV5-1 | many | NA | CASSLGARDTQYF | TGCGCCAGCAGCTTGGGAGCGCGAGATACGCAGTATTTT